One and the same sample provided the 2 T cell receptor beta chains below, sequenced in a study of brain T cells in children with intractable seizures. Generated by immunoSEQ multiplex PCR, the TCRdb table keeps only in-frame clones and is missing some. The table includes about 340,000 clones, about 93% detected once. Time point in this sample: blood from clinic visit 5 months post-surgery; TSC patient then seizure free. The sample was peripheral blood, taken more than 4 months after surgery. These TCRs come from a boy under two years old with tuberous sclerosis and intractable seizures.

The rearrangement links TRBV5-1 to TRBJ1-2; D unresolved. The ends were cut back, 1 base at V and 0 bases at J, with 10 bases in the middle. In germline, CDR1 is SGHRS, CDR2 YFSETQ. This CDR3 has 15 residues. In DNA, the CDR3 is TGCGCCAGCAGCTTGATGGGGTTTGCTAACTATGGCTACACCTTC. Translating it yields CASSLMGFANYGYTF.

The chain is built from TRBV19 and TRBJ2-5; 8 bases match TRBD1. V lost 5 bases and J lost 5; bases outside the gene matches: 10. The CDR3 loop spans 15 amino acids. In germline, CDR1 is LNHDA, CDR2 SQIVND (reference sequence). CDR3 nucleotide sequence: TGTGCCAGTAGTTTAGGACAGGGCGGGGTCGAGACCCAGTACTTC. Its translation is CASSLGQGGVETQYF.